The 14 T cell receptor beta chains below come from one sample, sequenced in a study of T cell repertoires in cytomegalovirus infection (dated by TCRdb to the late 2010s). This specimen's treatment or condition label, per the study, means: in vitro stimulation with specific CMV peptide epitopes to enrich CMV-specific T cells. No antigens are known for them. Instrument used: Illumina HiSeq 1500. TCRdb reanalyzed the raw reads on its own, using fastp at Q25 for trimming and MiXCR for clone calling, and kept in-frame beta chains. Rows with a matching CDR3 protein are joined into one entry that keeps the most common DNA and genes. Within this sample are 650,000 to 850,000 distinct CDR3 sequences, with about 27% of them counted one time only. The ten biggest clones cover around 13% of the sample. Source: cultured CD8+ T cells from PBMCs, taken from culture after CMV antigen stimulation. These TCRs come from a human donor in good health (CMV status not recorded). Some clones in this sample may be carry-over from other donors' samples.

V gene TRBV14 combines with J gene TRBJ2-3, with D hard to call. Germline V gives CDR1 SGHDN, CDR2 FVKESK. CDR3 length: 16 residues. Between the trimmed V and J ends, which lost 1 base and 1 base, there was a span of 12 bases. CDR3 sequence: CASSQVNGLGTDTQYF. CDR3 in DNA: TGTGCCAGCAGCCAAGTGAATGGGTTGGGCACAGATACGCAGTATTTT.

This clonotype was recorded a few times. The genes are TRBV6-1 and TRBJ2-7; tentatively, D is TRBD1 (6 bases). CDR1 MNHNS and CDR2 SASEGT come from the germline V gene. This CDR3 region has 13 residues. Deletions cut 7 bases from V and 2 bases from J, with 12 bases between. The CDR3 bases are TGTGCCAGCAAGGAAGGACAGACCTACGAGCAGTACTTC. This sequence encodes CASKEGQTYEQYF.

The CDR3 is CASSRTSGNSTDTQYF. The CDR3, as DNA: TGCGCCAGCAGTCGGACTAGCGGGAATAGCACAGATACGCAGTATTTT. V is TRBV23-1 and J is TRBJ2-3, with 12 bases aligning to TRBD2. TRBV23-1 is reported as an ORF; its role is uncertain. J lost 0 bases, V lost 4 bases, and 2 bases had no gene match. This CDR3 has 16 residues.

The chain couples TRBV15 to TRBJ1-1; D is unclear. V shed 5 bases and J shed 4 bases, with 11 bases lying between them. Germline CDR1 is LNHNV and CDR2 is YYDKDF (reference sequence). There are 13 residues in the CDR3. The CDR3 reads CATSPRRGTEAFF. Written as DNA, the CDR3 is TGTGCCACCAGCCCCCGGAGAGGCACTGAAGCTTTCTTT.

As for this clonotype: At one end the junction does not follow the germline gene, possibly because of a read error. This sequence joins TRBV4-1 and TRBJ1-1, with D unresolved. Germline V gene lookup returns CDR1 MGHRA and CDR2 YSYEKL. This CDR3 region has 13 residues. The CDR3 loop is CASSQDSSPAAFF. The CDR3, as DNA: TGTGCCAGCAGCCAAGATTCCTCCCCGGCCGCTTTCTTT.

The chain links TRBV12-3 or TRBV12-4 to TRBJ1-5, with D unclear. This CDR3 has 15 amino acids. The V gene lost 4 bases and the J gene lost 4 bases, with 14 bases spanning the gap. CDR3 bases: TGTGCCAGCAGTTCCCCGGGGTTGTTAAATCAGCCCCAGCATTTT. Translation gives CASSSPGLLNQPQHF.

The gene calls are TRBV28 and TRBJ2-3; 10 bases map to TRBD1. This CDR3 contains 15 residues. CDR1 is MDHEN and CDR2 is SYDVKM in the germline V gene. J was trimmed by 5 bases and V by 3 bases; bases with no gene match: 5. CDR3 DNA: TGTGCCAGCAGTTTCCAGACAGGGGGCATAGATACGCAGTATTTT. It specifies CASSFQTGGIDTQYF.

A remark on this clonotype: The junction departs from the called germline gene at one end, perhaps through a read error. This chain joins TRBV7-6 and TRBJ2-3; 9 positions match TRBD2. The germline V gene has CDR1 SGHVS and CDR2 FNYEAQ. The CDR3 spans 15 residues. The CDR3 coding sequence is TGTGCTAGCAGCTTAGCGGGGGACCTCACAGATACGCAGTATTTT. Protein product: CASSLAGDLTDTQYF. Full variable domain (missing parts from reference TRBV7-6 and TRBJ2-3): GAGVSQSPRYKVTKRGQDVALRCDPISGHVSLYWYRQALGQGPEFLTYFNYEAQQDKSGLPNDRFSAERPEGSISTLTIQRTEQRDSAMYRCASSLAGDLTDTQYFGPGTRLTVL.

This clonotype was seen at least ten times. J is TRBJ2-1 and V is TRBV7-2, with no clear D. Germline V gene lookup returns CDR1 SGHTA and CDR2 FQGNSA. V was trimmed by 4 bases and J by 5 bases, leaving 12 bases between them. The CDR3 contains 14 residues. CDR3 amino acids: CASSSNSADNEQFF. The CDR3 DNA follows: TGTGCCAGCAGCTCTAACTCGGCAGACAATGAGCAGTTCTTC.

V and J are TRBV7-9 and TRBJ1-2, with D perhaps TRBD1 (6 bases). Germline loops: CDR1 SEHNR, CDR2 FQNEAQ (reference sequence). V lost 11 bases, J lost 3 bases, and 19 bases lay in between. The length of the CDR3 is 14 residues. CDR3 DNA: TGTGCCGGCCAAAATCAGGGGAGGCACTATGGCTACACCTTC. Protein product: CAGQNQGRHYGYTF.

This clonotype was detected ten times or more. V gene TRBV7-8 combines with J gene TRBJ2-7, with 13 positions matching TRBD2. J was trimmed by 2 bases and V by 7 bases; bases with no gene match: 5. Per germline, CDR1 SGHVS and CDR2 FQNEAQ. CDR3 size: 15 residues. Here the CDR3 DNA reads TGTGCCAGCACCCCTGGGACTAGCGGGACCTACGAGCAGTACTTC. This translates into CASTPGTSGTYEQYF.

The V and J genes are TRBV18 and TRBJ1-1, with D possibly matching TRBD1 (6 bases). V lost 5 bases and J lost 1, with 14 bases in between. CDR1 and CDR2 from the germline V gene are KGHSH and LQKENI. This CDR3 region has 15 residues. CDR3 coding DNA: TGTGCCAGCTCAATTACCGGGACACCGAACACTGAAGCTTTCTTT. Amino acids: CASSITGTPNTEAFF.

This clonotype was counted only a few times. The chain uses TRBV12-3 or TRBV12-4 and TRBJ1-3, with D perhaps matching TRBD1 (5 bases). Trimming shortened V by 1 base and J by 8 bases, and 15 bases separated the two germline ends. The CDR3 covers 15 residues. CDR3 sequence: CASSLGYSLGDTIYF. The CDR3 coding sequence is TGTGCCAGCAGTTTAGGGTACAGCTTGGGGGACACCATATATTTT.

This clonotype has at least ten counts. The rearrangement uses TRBV7-4 and TRBJ1-5, with D possibly being TRBD1 (5 bases). The CDR3 runs 14 residues. Germline V lookup: CDR1 SGHVT, CDR2 SQSDAQ. The V end lost 4 bases, the J end lost 6 bases, and 13 bases lay between the germline ends. CDR3 sequence (DNA): TGTGCCAGCAGCTCTACAGGTAATATTCAGCCCCAGCATTTT. It specifies CASSSTGNIQPQHF.